This T cell receptor beta chain derives from a study of T cells in Graves' hyperthyroidism and ophthalmopathy. Amplified TCR beta CDR3 regions came from RNA transcripts. Initially, a first-round RT-PCR of the TCR CDR3 employed the HTBI primer set. TCRdb fed the multiplex PCR reads into MiXCR, producing one record per CDR3 protein. The data hold approximately 400,000 distinct CDR3 sequences, with 25% observed a single time. Notes on this clonotype: This sequence may be a read error, since a much larger clone differs from it by one base.

The sample consisted of blood. The sequence derives from a man aged 50-60 years with Graves' hyperthyroidism.

CDR3: CVISDPGQGGEQYF. CDR3 bases: TGTGTCATCAGTGACCCGGGACAGGGGGGCGAGCAGTACTTC. The V gene is TRBV10-3, the J gene TRBJ2-7; 11 nucleotides match TRBD1. Germline values: CDR1 ENHRY, CDR2 SYGVKD. The CDR3 runs to 14 residues.